One and the same sample provided the 30 T cell receptor beta chains below, sequenced in a study of chemoradiotherapy in HPV16-positive cancers (dated by TCRdb to 2021 to 2024). Receptors were amplified or captured by the immunoSEQ multiplex PCR assay. The clones in this table, taken by TCRdb from immuneACCESS, are in-frame only. Not every clone is retained; where verified, under half of the shortfall comes from an unresolved V gene, and the cause of the rest is unknown. The sample table contains approximately 12,000 clones; only one count was recorded for 50% to 75% of them. Around 17% of the sample is in the top ten clones. This sample was taken from a patient who underwent chemoradiotherapy. These receptors all stem from a human donor with HPV-associated anogenital cancer.

By its share, this clone is medium-sized. This chain connects TRBV4-2 to TRBJ2-3; D is possibly TRBD1 or TRBD2 (8 bases each). This CDR3 is 15 amino acids long. The V end lost 4 bases, the J end lost 4 bases, and 15 bases lay between the germline ends. Germline CDR1 reads LGHNA; CDR2 reads YNFKEQ. In nucleotides, the CDR3 is TGTGCCAGCAGCCTGATAGCGGGACAGGCAGATACGCAGTATTTT. Protein sequence: CASSLIAGQADTQYF.

The rearrangement uses TRBV2 and TRBJ2-1; a weak D match, TRBD1 (5 bases). Trimming cost V 2 bases and J 10 bases, with 21 bases left between them. The CDR3 sequence is 16 residues long. Germline V gene sequence: CDR1 SNHLY, CDR2 FYNNEI. This CDR3 reads CASSEMGPRTATEQFF. CDR3 coding DNA: TGTGCCAGCAGTGAAATGGGGCCCAGGACCGCCACGGAGCAGTTCTTC.

This clone has only a few counts. The chain recombines TRBV7-2 with TRBJ2-1; D gene unclear. The germline gives CDR1 SGHTA, CDR2 FQGNSA. V gave up 5 bases and J gave up 8 bases, with 10 bases separating them. The CDR3 consists of 12 residues. The CDR3 DNA is TGTGCCAGCAGCACTGGTCTCTATGAGCAGTTCTTC. Protein product: CASSTGLYEQFF.

The chain's CDR3 is CASSLVEEQYF. The CDR3 DNA reads TGTGCCAGCAGCTTGGTTGAGGAGCAGTACTTC. The rearrangement uses TRBV5-6 and TRBJ2-7, with D unresolved. V lost 0 bases and J 7 bases, leaving 5 bases between the germline ends. Germline CDR1 reads SGHDT; CDR2 reads YYEEEE. CDR3 size: 11 residues.

This clone was seen only once. V and J are TRBV7-2 and TRBJ1-5, with 9 bases lining up with TRBD1. The CDR3 is 14 amino acids. The trim removed 6 bases at V and 4 bases at J, leaving 4 bases unmatched. Germline CDR1 and CDR2: SGHTA and FQGNSA. The CDR3 DNA sequence: TGTGCCAGCAGTAAGACAGGGGGGAATCAGCCCCAGCATTTT. Translation: CASSKTGGNQPQHF.

The CDR3 DNA follows: TGTGCCAGCAGCGTCAGGGGGCGTAGCTCCTACAATGAGCAGTTCTTC. This codes for CASSVRGRSSYNEQFF. This chain joins TRBV11-3 and TRBJ2-1, with TRBD1 identical over 8 bases. The germline V gene has CDR1 SGHNT and CDR2 YENEEA. J lost 0 bases, V lost 5 bases, and 6 bases had no gene match. This CDR3 region has 16 residues.

This clone was seen only a few times. This chain connects TRBV11-1 to TRBJ2-4, with D uncertain. This CDR3 is 15 amino acids long. CDR1 and CDR2 (germline): SGHAT, FQDESV (reference sequence). V dropped 5 bases and J dropped 6 bases, with 17 bases sitting between them. The CDR3 region is CASSPVGPGVNIQYF. Written as DNA, the CDR3 is TGTGCCAGCAGCCCGGTGGGCCCTGGTGTAAACATTCAGTACTTC.

V is TRBV19 and J is TRBJ2-1; TRBD2 matches at 9 bases. Germline V gene lookup returns CDR1 LNHDA and CDR2 SQIVND (reference sequence). The CDR3 is 15 amino acids. The V segment lost 6 bases and the J segment 4 bases; nucleotides outside the gene matches: 7. The CDR3 loop is CASSTFSGGYNEQFF. The CDR3 nucleotides are TGTGCCAGTAGCACTTTTAGCGGGGGATACAATGAGCAGTTCTTC.

The sample holds a few counts of this clone. The V and J genes are TRBV6-4 and TRBJ1-6, with a weak D call TRBD1 (5 bases). Looked up from germline, CDR1 is MRHNA and CDR2 is SNTAGT. This CDR3 is built from 14 residues. V was cut by 5 bases and J by 9 bases, with 14 bases left in between. This chain's CDR3 is CASSRGGSRSPLHF. The CDR3 DNA reads as TGTGCCAGCAGTCGGGGGGGATCGCGTTCACCCCTCCACTTT.

By sample share, this clone is large. The chain carries TRBV6-5 and TRBJ1-2, with a possible D match to TRBD1 (5 bases). With 0 bases removed from V and 8 bases from J, the gap between germline ends came to 16 bases. This CDR3 region has 15 residues. Germline CDR1 MNHEY, CDR2 SVGAGI. The CDR3 DNA is TGTGCCAGCAGTTACTCGAGTGGAGGGGTTTGGGGCTACACCTTC. It is translated as CASSYSSGGVWGYTF.

This chain links TRBV27 with TRBJ2-1; 7 bases line up with TRBD2. V was clipped by 8 bases and J by 10 bases; unmatched bases: 11. CDR1 and CDR2 (germline): MNHEY, SMNVEV (reference sequence). The CDR3 loop spans 13 amino acids. The CDR3 is CASLASGRSEQFF. CDR3 nucleotide sequence: TGTGCCAGCCTAGCTAGCGGACGTAGCGAGCAGTTCTTC.

This clone has a handful of counts. The V and J genes are TRBV5-4 and TRBJ1-1, with D tentatively TRBD1 (5 bases). The CDR3 contains 15 residues. V was trimmed by 4 bases and J by 1 base, leaving 14 bases between them. Germline V gene data show CDR1 as SGHNT and CDR2 as YYREEE (reference sequence). The CDR3 DNA is TGTGCCAGCAGCCCCCCCCGGGGGACGAACACTGAAGCTTTCTTT. Encoded protein: CASSPPRGTNTEAFF.

Only one count was recorded for this clone. V gene TRBV7-9 combines with J gene TRBJ1-4, with D possibly TRBD1 on 5 matching bases. This CDR3 comprises 15 residues. CDR1 and CDR2 (germline): SEHNR, FQNEAQ (reference sequence). V was shortened by 5 bases and J by 3 bases, with 13 bases between the two germline ends. The CDR3 sequence is CASSHAGGANEKLFF. The CDR3 coding sequence is TGTGCCAGCAGCCATGCCGGGGGGGCTAATGAAAAACTGTTTTTT.

This clone is deemed medium-sized. The chain is built from TRBV2 and TRBJ2-7; 7 bases align to TRBD1. The V gene end was trimmed by 7 bases and the J gene end by 3 bases; junction bases not matched to a gene: 6. Germline values: CDR1 SNHLY, CDR2 FYNNEI. The CDR3 consists of 13 residues. In nucleotides, the CDR3 is TGTGCCAGCACCGACAGGGCGAACTACGAGCAGTACTTC. It encodes CASTDRANYEQYF.

This clone was picked up a small number of times. This chain links TRBV2 with TRBJ1-4; TRBD1 aligns across 7 bases. V gave up 8 bases and J gave up 0 bases; unmatched junction bases: 9. Germline values: CDR1 SNHLY, CDR2 FYNNEI. This CDR3 contains 16 residues. The CDR3 nucleotides read TGTGCCAGCGTGGACAGGTCGGATGCAACTAATGAAAAACTGTTTTTT. This gives the protein CASVDRSDATNEKLFF. The complete variable domain, with remaining parts taken from reference TRBV2 and TRBJ1-4, reads EPEVTQTPSHQVTQMGQEVILRCVPISNHLYFYWYRQILGQKVEFLVSFYNNEISEKSEIFDDQFSVERPDGSNFTLKIRSTKLEDSAMYFCASVDRSDATNEKLFFGSGTQLSVL.

CDR3 sequence (DNA): TGTGCCAGCAGTTTGCTGCCGAGCGGATACACAGATACGCAGTATTTT. The encoded protein is CASSLLPSGYTDTQYF. The chain links TRBV28 to TRBJ2-3; tentative D call: TRBD2 (5 bases). Germline V gene lookup returns CDR1 MDHEN and CDR2 SYDVKM. There are 16 residues in the CDR3. V was shortened by 3 bases and J by 2 bases, with 15 bases between the two germline ends.

The rearrangement uses TRBV7-3 and TRBJ2-1, with TRBD2 matching over 10 bases. The CDR3 is made up of 14 amino acids. With V trimmed by 5 bases and J by 7 bases, 5 bases remained unmatched. Per the germline V gene, CDR1 is SGHTA and CDR2 is FQGTGA. For the CDR3, the DNA is TGTGCCAGCAGCCCTAGCGGGAGTACGAATGAGCAGTTCTTC. Its translation is CASSPSGSTNEQFF.

V and J are TRBV5-8 and TRBJ2-4; TRBD1 agrees at 7 bases. The CDR3 has 14 amino acids. Unmatched junction bases numbered 5, after V lost 6 bases and J lost 2 bases. Germline CDR1 reads SGHTS; CDR2 reads YDEGEE. The CDR3 DNA sequence: TGTGCCAGCACCCCGGGACAGTCCAAAAACATTCAGTACTTC. Translation gives CASTPGQSKNIQYF.

Here the CDR3 DNA reads TGTGCCAGCAGCCGGACTAGCGGGTACGAGCAGTACTTC. This encodes CASSRTSGYEQYF. This chain links TRBV7-3 with TRBJ2-7; 11 bases are shared with TRBD2. The germline V gene has CDR1 SGHTA and CDR2 FQGTGA. The CDR3 runs 13 residues. Trimming took 5 bases from V and 4 from J; bases not matched to a gene: 1.

V is TRBV19 and J is TRBJ2-3, with 10 bases identical to TRBD2. There are 16 residues in the CDR3. V was pared by 4 bases and J by 1 base, with 5 bases of the junction left unmatched. Germline V gene data show CDR1 as LNHDA and CDR2 as SQIVND (reference sequence). This CDR3 is CASSNGLADGTDTQYF. DNA for the CDR3: TGTGCCAGTAGTAACGGACTAGCGGATGGCACAGATACGCAGTATTTT.

This clone was seen only a few times. The chain links TRBV28 to TRBJ1-2; D call uncertain. V dropped 2 bases and J dropped 7 bases, with 8 bases sitting between them. CDR1 MDHEN and CDR2 SYDVKM come from the germline V gene. The CDR3 totals 12 residues. CDR3 coding DNA: TGTGCCAGCAGTTTAATTCATCTTGGCTACACCTTC. Its translation: CASSLIHLGYTF.

This clone was seen once. The chain's CDR3 is CASSEMSGGYNEQFF. The CDR3 coding sequence is TGTGCCAGCAGTGAAATGAGCGGGGGTTACAATGAGCAGTTCTTC. The chain is built from TRBV6-1 and TRBJ2-1; 8 bases map to TRBD2. The CDR3 is 15 residues long. Trimming removed 2 bases from V and 4 bases from J; junction bases left unmatched: 4. Looked up from germline, CDR1 is MNHNS and CDR2 is SASEGT.

The chain combines TRBV6-6 with TRBJ1-5; weak D call: TRBD1 (6 bases). The CDR3 sequence is 12 residues long. The V end lost 7 bases, the J end lost 6 bases, and 10 bases lay between the germline ends. CDR1 is MNHNY and CDR2 is SVGAGI in the germline V gene (reference sequence). The CDR3 reads CASTKGGQPQHF. DNA for the CDR3: TGTGCCAGCACTAAGGGGGGTCAGCCCCAGCATTTT.

The chain carries TRBV7-9 and TRBJ1-1; D gene ambiguous. V dropped 3 bases and J dropped 0 bases, with 5 bases sitting between them. The CDR3 is made up of 13 amino acids. The germline V gene encodes CDR1 SEHNR and CDR2 FQNEAQ (reference sequence). The CDR3 sequence is CASSFEVNTEAFF. DNA of the CDR3: TGTGCCAGCAGCTTTGAAGTGAACACTGAAGCTTTCTTT.

The chain couples TRBV30 to TRBJ1-4, with 7 positions matching TRBD1. V lost 2 bases, J lost 16 bases, and 10 bases stayed unmatched. There are 12 residues in the CDR3. The germline V gene encodes CDR1 GTSNPN and CDR2 SVGIG (reference sequence). CDR3 coding DNA: TGTGCCTGGAGTTTCATCGGGACAGTAACGTTTTTT. Translation gives CAWSFIGTVTFF.

This chain uses TRBV7-6 with TRBJ1-1; D not resolved. Germline loops: CDR1 SGHVS, CDR2 FNYEAQ. The CDR3 has 14 amino acids. The germline V and J ends were trimmed by 4 bases and 2 bases, with 11 bases remaining between them. CDR3 loop: CASSSSTPNTEAFF. Here the CDR3 DNA reads TGTGCCAGCAGCTCGTCGACGCCAAACACTGAAGCTTTCTTT.

Only a few counts were recorded for this clone. This chain joins TRBV5-1 and TRBJ2-1, with TRBD1 matching over 9 bases. V lost 5 bases, J lost 8 bases, and 2 bases stayed unmatched. From germline, CDR1 is SGHRS and CDR2 YFSETQ. The CDR3 consists of 12 residues. The CDR3 DNA reads as TGCGCCAGCAGACGGACAGGGGATGAGCAGTTCTTC. Encoded protein: CASRRTGDEQFF.

This chain joins TRBV6-5 and TRBJ2-7; TRBD2 aligns across 9 bases. This CDR3 is 14 amino acids long. CDR1 is MNHEY and CDR2 is SVGAGI in the germline V gene. V gave up 5 bases and J gave up 5 bases; unmatched junction bases: 7. The CDR3 reads CASSPPSGRNEQYF. CDR3 in DNA: TGTGCCAGCAGTCCGCCCAGCGGGAGGAACGAGCAGTACTTC.

In DNA form, the CDR3 reads TGTGCCAGCAGTTACTCGAAAGCGGCCTCCTACAATGAGCAGTTCTTC. This gives the protein CASSYSKAASYNEQFF. The chain carries TRBV6-5 and TRBJ2-1; weak D call: TRBD2 (5 bases). CDR1 and CDR2 (germline): MNHEY, SVGAGI. V dropped 0 bases and J dropped 0 bases, with 9 bases sitting between them. This CDR3 contains 16 residues.

This sequence joins TRBV2 and TRBJ2-2; D is ambiguous. Germline-derived CDR1 and CDR2 are SNHLY and FYNNEI. V was shortened by 5 bases and J by 4 bases, with 11 bases between the two germline ends. The CDR3 loop spans 14 amino acids. The CDR3 coding sequence is TGTGCCAGCAGTCCTCAATCTTCCACCGGGGAGCTGTTTTTT. Translated, it gives CASSPQSSTGELFF.